These T cell receptor beta chains were read from a single sample in a study of T cells after yellow fever vaccination. TCRdb processed the 5' RACE reads anew with MiXCR; each CDR3 protein has one entry. The sample includes 340,000 or so distinct CDR3 sequences, around 13% seen only once; the top ten take about 3%. This material consisted of CD4+ T cells sorted from PBMCs, taken 15 days after the yellow fever booster vaccination. The receptors were gathered from a man between 18 and 35 years old who received the YFV17D yellow fever vaccine. CDR3s include the opening cysteine and the closing phenylalanine or tryptophan. The order of the fields is J gene, clone size, D gene, V gene, CDR3 protein, CDR3 DNA. The D gene is left open where the match is weak. Not all rows give a size; the values are once, few, many and, for expanded clones, a class.

j_call: TRBJ1-6
clone_size: many
d_call: -
v_call: TRBV4-1
cdr3_aa: CASSRPDLGEGSPLHF
cdr3_nt: TGCGCCAGCAGCCGGCCCGACCTAGGGGAAGGCTCACCCCTCCACTTT

j_call: TRBJ2-3
clone_size: -
d_call: TRBD1
v_call: TRBV28
cdr3_aa: CASGSRDRGPDTQYF
cdr3_nt: TGTGCCAGCGGATCCCGGGACAGGGGCCCAGATACGCAGTATTTT

j_call: TRBJ1-5
clone_size: -
d_call: -
v_call: TRBV9
cdr3_aa: CASSLEGHGNQPQHF
cdr3_nt: TGTGCCAGCAGCCTAGAGGGGCACGGCAATCAGCCCCAGCATTTT

j_call: TRBJ2-7
clone_size: few
d_call: -
v_call: TRBV5-1
cdr3_aa: CASSLGGAGYEQYF
cdr3_nt: TGCGCCAGCAGCTTGGGGGGGGCTGGATACGAGCAGTACTTC

j_call: TRBJ1-6
clone_size: -
d_call: TRBD1
v_call: TRBV6-2/TRBV6-3
cdr3_aa: CASRPGQGGSYNSPLHF
cdr3_nt: TGTGCCAGCAGACCGGGACAGGGAGGCTCCTATAATTCACCCCTCCACTTT

j_call: TRBJ1-5
clone_size: few
d_call: -
v_call: TRBV7-2
cdr3_aa: CASSQTYGTISNQPQHF
cdr3_nt: TGTGCCAGCAGTCAAACCTACGGGACCATTAGCAATCAGCCCCAGCATTTT

j_call: TRBJ1-5
clone_size: few
d_call: -
v_call: TRBV19
cdr3_aa: CASSDRGRGNQPQHF
cdr3_nt: TGTGCCAGTAGTGACCGGGGGCGAGGCAATCAGCCCCAGCATTTT

j_call: TRBJ2-2
clone_size: few
d_call: TRBD2
v_call: TRBV12-3/TRBV12-4
cdr3_aa: CASRAGTSPTGELFF
cdr3_nt: TGTGCCAGCAGGGCCGGGACTAGCCCAACCGGGGAGCTGTTTTTT

j_call: TRBJ2-3
clone_size: few
d_call: TRBD1
v_call: TRBV7-6
cdr3_aa: CASSPRDSFLGTDTQYF
cdr3_nt: TGTGCCAGCAGCCCCCGGGACAGTTTTTTGGGCACAGATACGCAGTATTTT

j_call: TRBJ2-3
clone_size: many
d_call: TRBD2
v_call: TRBV7-3
cdr3_aa: CASSPSASGGVDTQYF
cdr3_nt: TGTGCCAGCAGCCCCAGTGCCAGCGGGGGTGTAGATACGCAGTATTTT

j_call: TRBJ2-1
clone_size: -
d_call: TRBD2
v_call: TRBV5-1
cdr3_aa: CASSAGGPFNEQFF
cdr3_nt: TGCGCCAGCTCGGCGGGGGGGCCATTCAATGAGCAGTTCTTC

j_call: TRBJ2-3
clone_size: few
d_call: -
v_call: TRBV4-1
cdr3_aa: CASSHSGQGYGDTQYF
cdr3_nt: TGCGCCAGCAGCCACTCGGGGCAGGGGTATGGAGATACGCAGTATTTT

j_call: TRBJ2-5
clone_size: -
d_call: TRBD2
v_call: TRBV10-3
cdr3_aa: CAMRTSGEETQYF
cdr3_nt: TGTGCCATGCGGACTAGCGGGGAAGAGACCCAGTACTTC

j_call: TRBJ2-5
clone_size: -
d_call: -
v_call: TRBV4-1
cdr3_aa: CASKVWGVGWKTQYF
cdr3_nt: TGCGCCAGCAAGGTTTGGGGGGTCGGGTGGAAGACCCAGTACTTC

j_call: TRBJ2-6
clone_size: few
d_call: -
v_call: TRBV20-1
cdr3_aa: CSARGASGANVLTF
cdr3_nt: TGCAGTGCTAGAGGGGCCTCTGGGGCCAACGTCCTGACTTTC

j_call: TRBJ1-6
clone_size: few
d_call: -
v_call: TRBV4-2
cdr3_aa: CASAPEGRDNSPLHF
cdr3_nt: TGTGCCAGCGCCCCAGAGGGCAGGGATAATTCACCCCTCCACTTT

j_call: TRBJ1-2
clone_size: few
d_call: -
v_call: TRBV27
cdr3_aa: CASSPRPVEEGGYTF
cdr3_nt: TGTGCCAGCAGTCCCCGTCCAGTGGAAGAGGGTGGCTACACCTTC

j_call: TRBJ2-5
clone_size: -
d_call: TRBD2
v_call: TRBV6-2/TRBV6-3
cdr3_aa: CASSPGLAAMYQETQYF
cdr3_nt: TGTGCCAGCAGCCCCGGACTAGCGGCGATGTACCAAGAGACCCAGTACTTC

j_call: TRBJ2-5
clone_size: -
d_call: TRBD2
v_call: TRBV11-2
cdr3_aa: CASSFRLAGGSGTQYF
cdr3_nt: TGTGCCAGCAGCTTTCGTCTAGCGGGGGGGTCGGGGACCCAGTACTTC

j_call: TRBJ1-1
clone_size: few
d_call: -
v_call: TRBV6-2/TRBV6-3
cdr3_aa: CASSWSHLITEAFF
cdr3_nt: TGTGCCAGCAGTTGGAGCCACCTAATCACTGAAGCTTTCTTT

j_call: TRBJ2-1
clone_size: many
d_call: -
v_call: TRBV6-5
cdr3_aa: CASRPTGGDEQFF
cdr3_nt: TGTGCCAGCAGACCTACAGGGGGGGATGAGCAGTTCTTC

j_call: TRBJ1-2
clone_size: -
d_call: -
v_call: TRBV7-2
cdr3_aa: CASNLGQGLAHGYTF
cdr3_nt: TGTGCCAGCAACCTTGGGCAGGGGTTGGCTCATGGCTACACCTTC

j_call: TRBJ1-4
clone_size: -
d_call: -
v_call: TRBV7-9
cdr3_aa: CASTQGTVTNEKLFF
cdr3_nt: TGTGCCAGCACCCAGGGAACAGTCACTAATGAAAAACTGTTTTTT

j_call: TRBJ2-5
clone_size: -
d_call: -
v_call: TRBV27
cdr3_aa: CASSPSGWETQYF
cdr3_nt: TGTGCCAGCAGCCCCTCCGGCTGGGAGACCCAGTACTTC

j_call: TRBJ2-2
clone_size: many
d_call: -
v_call: TRBV7-3
cdr3_aa: CASSLPAEQNTGELFF
cdr3_nt: TGTGCCAGCAGCTTACCCGCCGAGCAGAACACCGGGGAGCTGTTTTTT

j_call: TRBJ2-2
clone_size: few
d_call: -
v_call: TRBV12-3/TRBV12-4
cdr3_aa: CASRWTDITFTGELFF
cdr3_nt: TGTGCCAGCAGGTGGACAGACATCACTTTCACCGGGGAGCTGTTTTTT

j_call: TRBJ1-5
clone_size: many
d_call: -
v_call: TRBV5-6
cdr3_aa: CASSLGVRNQPQHF
cdr3_nt: TGTGCCAGCAGCTTGGGAGTTCGCAATCAGCCCCAGCATTTT

j_call: TRBJ1-5
clone_size: many
d_call: -
v_call: TRBV2
cdr3_aa: CASSELEGGQPQHF
cdr3_nt: TGTGCCAGCAGTGAACTAGAGGGGGGGCAGCCCCAGCATTTT

j_call: TRBJ2-1
clone_size: few
d_call: -
v_call: TRBV20-1
cdr3_aa: CSARDLRGGRFLLEFF
cdr3_nt: TGCAGTGCTAGAGATCTTAGGGGGGGCCGTTTTCTGCTTGAGTTCTTC

j_call: TRBJ2-1
clone_size: -
d_call: -
v_call: TRBV6-5
cdr3_aa: CASGVRSSSYNEQFF
cdr3_nt: TGTGCCAGCGGCGTTAGGAGTAGCTCCTACAATGAGCAGTTCTTC

j_call: TRBJ2-5
clone_size: -
d_call: TRBD2
v_call: TRBV24-1
cdr3_aa: CATSEGLAGAGETQYF
cdr3_nt: TGTGCCACCAGTGAAGGACTAGCGGGGGCAGGAGAGACCCAGTACTTC

j_call: TRBJ2-7
clone_size: few
d_call: -
v_call: TRBV21-1
cdr3_aa: CARPGLAGTLSDF
cdr3_nt: TGTGCCAGGCCGGGACTAGCGGGGACACTATCAGACTTC

j_call: TRBJ2-3
clone_size: -
d_call: TRBD1
v_call: TRBV20-1
cdr3_aa: CSAQQGAGTDTQYF
cdr3_nt: TGCAGTGCCCAACAGGGGGCTGGCACAGATACGCAGTATTTT

j_call: TRBJ1-3
clone_size: few
d_call: TRBD1
v_call: TRBV9
cdr3_aa: CASSAQGAYSGNTIYF
cdr3_nt: TGTGCCAGCAGCGCACAGGGGGCGTACTCTGGAAACACCATATATTTT

j_call: TRBJ2-5
clone_size: -
d_call: -
v_call: TRBV4-1
cdr3_aa: CASSQEGRVGETQYF
cdr3_nt: TGCGCCAGCAGCCAAGAAGGCAGGGTAGGGGAGACCCAGTACTTC

j_call: TRBJ1-1
clone_size: few
d_call: -
v_call: TRBV7-2
cdr3_aa: CASSLVFSGTEAFF
cdr3_nt: TGTGCCAGCAGCTTAGTCTTTAGCGGCACTGAAGCTTTCTTT

j_call: TRBJ2-3
clone_size: -
d_call: TRBD1
v_call: TRBV10-2
cdr3_aa: CASRSPSRDRATTDTQYF
cdr3_nt: TGCGCCAGCAGATCCCCGTCCCGGGACAGGGCGACCACAGATACGCAGTATTTT

j_call: TRBJ2-3
clone_size: few
d_call: TRBD2
v_call: TRBV5-1
cdr3_aa: CASSLMTSQDTQYF
cdr3_nt: TGCGCCAGCAGCTTGATGACTAGCCAAGATACGCAGTATTTT

j_call: TRBJ2-3
clone_size: many
d_call: -
v_call: TRBV7-2
cdr3_aa: CASSLDSYRATDTQYF
cdr3_nt: TGTGCCAGCAGCTTAGACTCTTATCGAGCCACAGATACGCAGTATTTT

j_call: TRBJ2-4
clone_size: many
d_call: -
v_call: TRBV6-1
cdr3_aa: CASSRQPGDIQYF
cdr3_nt: TGTGCCAGCAGTCGCCAACCCGGGGACATTCAGTACTTC

j_call: TRBJ2-1
clone_size: few
d_call: TRBD2
v_call: TRBV5-5
cdr3_aa: CASSFSFSGGWNEQFF
cdr3_nt: TGTGCCAGCAGCTTTTCCTTCAGCGGGGGATGGAATGAGCAGTTCTTC

j_call: TRBJ1-1
clone_size: -
d_call: -
v_call: TRBV7-2
cdr3_aa: CASSLGLVNTEAFF
cdr3_nt: TGTGCCAGCAGCTTGGGTTTAGTGAACACTGAAGCTTTCTTT

j_call: TRBJ1-4
clone_size: few
d_call: TRBD1
v_call: TRBV12-3/TRBV12-4
cdr3_aa: CASSPGQGVTNEKLFF
cdr3_nt: TGTGCCAGCAGCCCCGGACAGGGCGTAACTAATGAAAAACTGTTTTTT

j_call: TRBJ2-7
clone_size: many
d_call: -
v_call: TRBV5-1
cdr3_aa: CASSPYDVSSYEQYF
cdr3_nt: TGCGCCAGCAGCCCCTATGACGTTTCTTCCTACGAGCAGTACTTC

j_call: TRBJ1-2
clone_size: -
d_call: -
v_call: TRBV6-5
cdr3_aa: CASYGARGYTF
cdr3_nt: TGTGCCAGCTATGGGGCGCGGGGCTACACCTTC

j_call: TRBJ2-2
clone_size: once
d_call: TRBD1
v_call: TRBV2
cdr3_aa: CASTLPPGTGDSGELFF
cdr3_nt: TGTGCCAGCACCCTCCCCCCGGGGACAGGGGACTCCGGGGAGCTGTTTTTT

j_call: TRBJ2-7
clone_size: -
d_call: -
v_call: TRBV7-2
cdr3_aa: CASSLALGAYEQYF
cdr3_nt: TGTGCCAGCAGCTTAGCGCTGGGGGCGTACGAGCAGTACTTC

j_call: TRBJ1-5
clone_size: -
d_call: -
v_call: TRBV6-2/TRBV6-3
cdr3_aa: CASSYEFRDQPQHF
cdr3_nt: TGTGCCAGCAGTTACGAGTTCCGGGATCAGCCCCAGCATTTT

j_call: TRBJ2-2
clone_size: few
d_call: -
v_call: TRBV7-3
cdr3_aa: CASSFLPGELFF
cdr3_nt: TGTGCCAGCAGCTTTCTCCCCGGGGAGCTGTTTTTT

j_call: TRBJ1-1
clone_size: -
d_call: TRBD1
v_call: TRBV2
cdr3_aa: CASSRERGPDTEAFF
cdr3_nt: TGTGCCAGCAGTCGGGAGAGGGGGCCTGACACTGAAGCTTTCTTT

j_call: TRBJ2-1
clone_size: once
d_call: TRBD1
v_call: TRBV7-2
cdr3_aa: CASSRQGAYNEQFF
cdr3_nt: TGTGCCAGCAGCAGACAGGGCGCCTACAATGAGCAGTTCTTC

j_call: TRBJ2-3
clone_size: few
d_call: -
v_call: TRBV24-1
cdr3_aa: CATSEDGQRRQYF
cdr3_nt: TGTGCCACCAGTGAGGACGGACAGAGAAGGCAGTATTTT

j_call: TRBJ2-3
clone_size: medium-sized
d_call: TRBD1
v_call: TRBV5-1
cdr3_aa: CASSLRTGVTDTQYF
cdr3_nt: TGCGCCAGCAGCCTAAGGACAGGAGTCACAGATACGCAGTATTTT